The 20 T cell receptor beta chains presented below share a single source sample, sequenced in a study of T cells in Graves' hyperthyroidism and ophthalmopathy (dated by TCRdb to between 2017 and 2020). Library preparation employed multiplex PCR. Sequencing was carried out with an Illumina HiSeq 2000. The TCR beta CDR3 regions were amplified from RNA transcripts. A first-round RT-PCR of the TCR CDR3 used the HTBI primer set with the Qiagen OneStep RT-PCR kit. TCRdb reanalyzed the raw reads on its own, using fastp at Q25 for trimming and MiXCR for clone calling, and kept in-frame beta chains. Each record represents a unique CDR3 protein, reported with the most common genes and DNA among its rows. Across this sample there are about 570,000 distinct CDR3 sequences, with 11% to 15% seen only once. The ten top clones hold around 13% of the sample. Material for sequencing was blood. These receptors were obtained from a woman aged 35 to 49 with Graves' hyperthyroidism.

This clonotype appeared many times. The chain recombines TRBV7-9 with TRBJ1-1, with 11 positions matching TRBD1. From germline, CDR1 is SEHNR and CDR2 FQNEAQ (reference sequence). After removal of 5 bases from V and 5 bases from J, the junction contained 19 bases not matched to a gene. This CDR3 spans 19 amino acids. CDR3 sequence reads: CASSPKRGGTGGFGTEAFF. DNA of the CDR3: TGTGCCAGCAGCCCCAAAAGGGGTGGGACAGGGGGTTTTGGTACTGAAGCTTTCTTT.

This clonotype showed up just a few times. The chain has TRBV7-6 and TRBJ2-7; a weak D match, TRBD1 (6 bases). The germline CDR1 and CDR2 sequences are SGHVS and FNYEAQ. Between the trimmed V and J ends, which lost 4 bases and 6 bases, there was a span of 19 bases. There are 15 residues in the CDR3. CDR3 loop: CASSSSGARGSEQYF. For the CDR3, the DNA is TGTGCCAGCAGCTCGTCCGGGGCAAGGGGGTCCGAGCAGTACTTC.

Many counts were recorded for this clonotype. CDR3 nucleotides: TGCGCCAGCAGCCAAGTGCCCCCCTGGGACAGCACAGATACGCAGTATTTT. Encoded protein: CASSQVPPWDSTDTQYF. J is TRBJ2-3 and V is TRBV4-1; D possibly uses TRBD1 or TRBD2 (5 bases each). Trimming took 1 base from V and 0 from J, leaving 14 bases between them. Germline V gives CDR1 MGHRA, CDR2 YSYEKL. This CDR3 has 17 amino acids.

The chain carries TRBV20-1 and TRBJ2-7; 13 bases map to TRBD2. Germline V gives CDR1 DFQATT, CDR2 SNEGSKA (reference sequence). Germline trimming cut 6 bases from V and 8 bases from J; bases unmatched to any gene: 13. This CDR3 region has 15 residues. In DNA, the CDR3 is TGCAGTGCAGCCGGACTAGCGGGAGCCCCGCTCAAGCAGTACTTC. This sequence encodes CSAAGLAGAPLKQYF.

At least ten counts were recorded for this clonotype. The rearrangement links TRBV6-6 to TRBJ1-5; perhaps TRBD1 as D (5 bases). Germline V gives CDR1 MNHNY, CDR2 SVGAGI (reference sequence). The CDR3 runs to 14 residues. V was trimmed by 2 bases and J by 11 bases, leaving 16 bases between them. The CDR3 sequence: CASSYPGGEVAQHF. Written as DNA, the CDR3 is TGTGCCAGCAGTTACCCTGGGGGGGAGGTAGCCCAGCATTTT.

As for this clonotype: The CDR3 does not close with the conserved phenylalanine or tryptophan, likely indicating a read error. V is TRBV5-1 and J is TRBJ1-1, with 9 bases lining up with TRBD1. This CDR3 comprises 14 residues. In germline, CDR1 is SGHRS, CDR2 YFSETQ. V shed 3 bases, J shed 1 base, and the junction held 1 base outside the gene matches. The CDR3 spells CASSWGQGNTEAFS. Written as DNA, the CDR3 is TGCGCCAGCAGCTGGGGACAGGGGAACACTGAAGCTTTCTCT.

This clonotype was observed many times. The chain has TRBV18 and TRBJ2-1; 9 bases align to TRBD2. The germline CDR1 and CDR2 sequences are KGHSH and LQKENI. The J segment lost 2 bases and the V segment lost 3 bases, leaving 5 bases of the junction unmatched. The CDR3 length is 16 residues. The CDR3 here is CASSPETSGAYNEQFF. The CDR3 DNA reads as TGTGCCAGCTCACCGGAGACTAGCGGCGCCTACAATGAGCAGTTCTTC.

This clonotype was counted at least ten times. The V and J genes are TRBV6-2 or TRBV6-3 and TRBJ2-1; D is perhaps TRBD2 (6 bases). The germline gives CDR1 MNHEY, CDR2 SVGEGT. V dropped 5 bases and J dropped 9 bases, with 8 bases sitting between them. The CDR3 covers 11 residues. The CDR3 protein is CASSGTFEQFF. In nucleotides, the CDR3 is TGTGCCAGCAGTGGGACTTTTGAGCAGTTCTTC.

This clonotype was observed at least ten times. This chain connects TRBV20-1 to TRBJ2-1, with TRBD2 identical over 9 bases. V was clipped by 3 bases and J by 9 bases; unmatched bases: 9. Germline CDR1 is DFQATT and CDR2 is SNEGSKA (reference sequence). CDR3 size: 14 residues. CDR3 sequence: CSASVSSGMVEQFF. In DNA form, the CDR3 reads TGCAGTGCTAGTGTGTCTAGCGGGATGGTTGAGCAGTTCTTC.

V usage is TRBV20-1 and J usage is TRBJ2-1, with D perhaps matching TRBD2 (6 bases). V gave up 4 bases and J gave up 8 bases, with 15 bases separating them. CDR3 size: 13 residues. The germline gives CDR1 DFQATT, CDR2 SNEGSKA (reference sequence). The CDR3 sequence is CSAKATSFYEQFF. Written as DNA, the CDR3 is TGCAGTGCTAAGGCCACTAGCTTCTATGAGCAGTTCTTC.

This clonotype was observed a single time. J is TRBJ2-7 and V is TRBV25-1; D not resolved. The CDR3 runs to 11 residues. The V end lost 11 bases, the J end lost 3 bases, and 11 bases lay between the germline ends. Per the germline V gene, CDR1 is MGHDK and CDR2 is SYGVNS. The CDR3 coding sequence is TGTGCCTGCACCTCCGGCTACGAGCAGTACTTC. This sequence encodes CACTSGYEQYF.

The V and J genes are TRBV20-1 and TRBJ2-5; 8 bases agree with TRBD1. J was trimmed by 3 bases and V by 6 bases; bases with no gene match: 6. This CDR3 comprises 13 residues. CDR1 DFQATT and CDR2 SNEGSKA come from the germline V gene (reference sequence). The CDR3, as DNA: TGCAGTGCCAAATTGACAGGGGAAGAGACCCAGTACTTC. It encodes CSAKLTGEETQYF.

This clonotype came up many times. The chain joins TRBV20-1 to TRBJ2-7, with D maybe TRBD2 (5 bases). Trimming removed 0 bases at V and 3 bases at J, with 6 bases between. The CDR3 totals 12 residues. The germline gives CDR1 DFQATT, CDR2 SNEGSKA (reference sequence). CDR3 DNA: TGCAGTGCTAGAGATGACTACTACGAGCAGTACTTC. Translating it yields CSARDDYYEQYF.

V usage is TRBV4-1 and J usage is TRBJ2-2; 7 bases align to TRBD2. This CDR3 spans 18 amino acids. Germline loops: CDR1 MGHRA, CDR2 YSYEKL. The trim removed 5 bases at V and 1 base at J, leaving 13 bases unmatched. The CDR3 bases are TGCGCCAGCAGCAGAGCGGGATCGCCCGCCATGAACACCGGGGAGCTGTTTTTT. This sequence encodes CASSRAGSPAMNTGELFF.

This clonotype has a count of ten or more. V and J are TRBV20-1 and TRBJ2-3; a possible D gene is TRBD1 (5 bases). The CDR3 covers 16 residues. The ends were cut back, 1 base at V and 3 bases at J, with 17 bases in the middle. Germline values: CDR1 DFQATT, CDR2 SNEGSKA (reference sequence). The DNA for the CDR3 is TGCAGTGCTAGAGCTTGGGCAGGGTCGAGGACAGATACGCAGTATTTT. It specifies CSARAWAGSRTDTQYF.

This clonotype was seen ten or more times. This rearrangement joins TRBV20-1 to TRBJ2-2; 9 bases map to TRBD2. From germline, CDR1 is DFQATT and CDR2 SNEGSKA (reference sequence). V lost 6 bases, J lost 3 bases, and 5 bases stayed unmatched. This CDR3 has 14 amino acids. The chain's CDR3 is CSAFLAGYTGELFF. CDR3 in DNA: TGCAGTGCGTTCCTAGCGGGGTACACCGGGGAGCTGTTTTTT.

This clonotype was seen repeatedly, ten times or more. The V call is TRBV7-4, the J call TRBJ1-2; D is unclear. CDR3 length: 13 residues. Trimming cost V 6 bases and J 3 bases, with 11 bases left between them. CDR1 and CDR2 (germline): SGHVT, SQSDAQ. Here the CDR3 DNA reads TGTGCCAGCAGAGCGGTCGCTGACTATGGCTACACCTTC. It translates to CASRAVADYGYTF.

This clonotype has more than one count but fewer than ten. The chain links TRBV9 to TRBJ1-4, with unresolved D. The CDR3 loop spans 17 amino acids. V was clipped by 1 base and J by 6 bases, with 19 bases between them. CDR1 SGDLS and CDR2 YYNGEE come from the germline V gene. The CDR3: CASSVSLGGPADEKLFF. CDR3 in DNA: TGTGCCAGCAGCGTATCCCTCGGAGGTCCCGCCGATGAAAAACTGTTTTTT.

This clonotype has ten or more counts. The CDR3 sequence is CASSEVAVSSYEQYF. Written as DNA, the CDR3 is TGTGCCAGCAGTGAGGTAGCGGTGAGCTCCTACGAGCAGTACTTC. The chain has TRBV2 and TRBJ2-7; possible D gene TRBD2, 6 bases. This CDR3 is built from 15 residues. V was pared by 3 bases and J by 0 bases, with 12 bases between. Germline V gives CDR1 SNHLY, CDR2 FYNNEI. The full variable domain, rest sourced from reference TRBV2 and TRBJ2-7, is EPEVTQTPSHQVTQMGQEVILRCVPISNHLYFYWYRQILGQKVEFLVSFYNNEISEKSEIFDDQFSVERPDGSNFTLKIRSTKLEDSAMYFCASSEVAVSSYEQYFGPGTRLTVT.

This clonotype came up many times. The chain uses TRBV2 and TRBJ2-7, with D possibly TRBD2 on 6 matching bases. CDR3 length: 14 amino acids. The V gene lost 6 bases and the J gene lost 7 bases, with 19 bases spanning the gap. Germline V gene sequence: CDR1 SNHLY, CDR2 FYNNEI. The CDR3 sequence: CASRPLGGPREQYF. CDR3 bases: TGTGCCAGCAGGCCGCTCGGGGGTCCGCGGGAGCAGTACTTC.